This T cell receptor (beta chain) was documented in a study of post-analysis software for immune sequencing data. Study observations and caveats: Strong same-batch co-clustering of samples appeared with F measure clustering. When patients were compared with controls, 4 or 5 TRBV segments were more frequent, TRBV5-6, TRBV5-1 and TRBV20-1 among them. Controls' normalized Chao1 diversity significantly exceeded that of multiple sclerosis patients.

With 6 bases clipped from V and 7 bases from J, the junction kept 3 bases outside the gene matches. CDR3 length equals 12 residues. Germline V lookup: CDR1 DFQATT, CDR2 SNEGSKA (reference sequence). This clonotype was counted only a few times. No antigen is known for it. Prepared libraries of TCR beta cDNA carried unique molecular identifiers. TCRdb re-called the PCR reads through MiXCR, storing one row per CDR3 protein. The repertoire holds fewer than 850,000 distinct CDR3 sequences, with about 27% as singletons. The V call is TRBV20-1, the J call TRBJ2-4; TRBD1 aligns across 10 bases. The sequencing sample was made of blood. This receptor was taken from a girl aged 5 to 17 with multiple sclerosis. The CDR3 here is CSARDRGNIQYF. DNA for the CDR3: TGCAGTGCCAGGGACAGGGGCAACATTCAGTACTTC.